The TCR beta chain described here comes from a study of cytomegalovirus exposure and HLA in healthy donors (dated by TCRdb to about 2017). Broadly, across the study: An earlier analysis of roughly 500 of the donors reported approximately 300 Gb of sequence data and 117 million unique TCR beta sequences from roughly 200 million T cells. Donor age, sex, ethnicity and CMV serostatus were compiled together with the repertoire data. Among about 370 genotyped donors of the cohort, an average of about 240,000 unique TCR beta nucleotide sequences was sequenced per donor, of which 15% to 20% were non-productive. In the later analysis, no new phenotypic data were used to find candidate immune exposures; instead, reliance was placed on TCR beta sequences and their occurrence across donors. A later analysis re-examined previously published TCR beta repertoires from about 670 donors and added high-resolution HLA genotyping to investigate patterns of TCR occurrence. The genetic ancestry cluster associated with self-reported Caucasian donors included 81% of the approximately 410 genotyped donors. The study used immunosequencing to profile the T cell repertoires of approximately 640 subjects and linked those repertoires to cytomegalovirus serostatus. About 320 gigabases of sequencing data and tens of millions of unique TCR sequences were included in an early release covering around 600 HLA-typed donors. In a later genetic analysis, genome-wide SNP genotypes for 398 of the 666 donors were used, and that subset was treated as a discovery cohort. The study combined high-throughput TCR immunosequencing, statistical association of individual TCRs with disease status, and machine learning to predict cytomegalovirus infection status. Every repertoire in the discovery cohort had been generated on one and the same sequencing platform. Typing coverage varied by locus: about 629-640 donors for A, B, C, DRB1 and DQB1; approximately 560 for DQA1; around 610 for DPA1; 400 to 480 for DPB1. A handful of DR-DQ haplotypes were handled as single units for association and clustering because linkage in the cohort was strong. The aim of the study was to test whether cataloging public T cell receptors could identify signatures of past pathogen exposure. In an earlier analysis of over 550 of the donors, high-throughput TCR beta sequencing was used to judge whether each TCR beta V gene segment behaved as functional or pseudogenic. Besides the first cohort of 500 to 700 subjects, a separate validation cohort made up of around 120 different subjects was used. Both class I and class II loci were covered by HLA typing, at four-digit resolution.

As to this clone: Its binding antigen is unknown. Base quality data are lacking; no much larger clone is found one base away.

The cohort consisted of 670 or so healthy bone marrow donors. At the time of sampling, every cohort member was nominally healthy, though immune exposures that went unrecorded were likely present. The donor was CMV seronegative and was included in the group of 352 seronegative cohort members. A peripheral blood sample was provided by each donor, and peripheral blood mononuclear cells were used for TCR beta sequencing. Genomic DNA extraction from the blood cell samples was performed with the Qiagen DNeasy Blood Extraction Kit. V trim: 2 bases; J trim: 2 bases; unmatched bases: 5. The CDR3 covers 16 residues, taking in both the cysteine and the phenylalanine. Of all the DNA, just the CDR3 is kept, 48 bases in frame from base 1. CDR1 and CDR2, looked up from the germline V gene, are SGHVS and FNYEAQ. Here is what the overall study found, with its caveats: An earlier analysis of some 560 of the donors showed that most TCR beta V segments appeared in productive rearrangements either about 87% or about 30% of the time, which broadly matched IMGT annotations. A cluster of highly shared sequence variants was judged likely to represent a technical artifact of the sequencing pipeline. In a later analysis, HLA-associated TCR beta chains were found to be more clonally expanded and to have lower generation probabilities than equally common non-associated chains. According to a later analysis, most CMV-associated TCR beta chains appeared to be HLA-restricted, and the HLA associations seemed to be driven largely by CMV exposure. V-gene and J-gene trimming of TCR beta chains was associated with a missense DCLRE1C variant in a later genetic analysis, and the association was replicated in an independent cohort. Because counts were too low, roughly 18 rarely observed V segments, including chromosome 9 orphons, were left out of the earlier analysis of 500 to 750 of the donors. Three of the identified cytomegalovirus-associated TCR beta chains were confirmed in vitro to be specific for cytomegalovirus antigens. In a later analysis, several top co-occurrence clusters were reported to appear linked to parvovirus B19, influenza, CMV and Epstein-Barr virus. Strong co-occurrence of HLA alleles, especially DR and DQ, made assigning TCR associations to individual alleles difficult. Correlated functional status among segregating V segments might be attributable to linkage disequilibrium, but an unknown experimental factor could not be ruled out. The cohort was sequenced for TCR beta chains only, and without alpha or paired-chain data the features that could be detected were limited. Most TCR sequences were seen in very few donors, while some public TCRs were found in many individuals. Specific HLA alleles were associated with more than 15,000 TCR beta sequences at a false discovery rate of 0.05 in a later analysis. Sequencing depth was assumed to be roughly uniform across donors in the presence/absence analyses, though that assumption may not hold. Some IMGT-functional V segments, including TRBV6-2 and TRBV6-3, could not be distinguished by the 87-base-pair reads and were therefore excluded. In a later analysis, the rate of TCR association differed among HLA loci, with DRB1 alleles having the most associated TCRs and HLA-C alleles having the fewest. The authors suggested that the approach could potentially be generalized to other disease states and immunological phenotypes. The only immune exposure information available for the cohort was CMV serostatus. Because HLA typing was unavailable for some donors at each locus, only the typed subset was used in association tests. The study listed 150 to 200 TCR beta chains as associated with cytomegalovirus. The classifier was reported to diagnose cytomegalovirus status with high specificity and sensitivity in both the original cohort and the validation cohort. A further reported finding was that TCR beta sequences accurately predicted the HLA-A and HLA-B alleles for most subjects in the first cohort. A later genetic analysis reported fewer N-insertions in productive TCRs among donors in an Asian-associated ancestry cluster than the 666-donor mean.

Libraries were constructed by the immunoSEQ multiplex PCR assay. For the multiplex PCR, a mixture combining 60 forward primers for TCR Vbeta segments and 13 reverse primers for TCR Jbeta segments was used. A multiplex PCR assay on genomic DNA amplified the CDR3 region of rearranged TCR beta genes. The amplified TCR beta libraries were sequenced on the Illumina HiSeq System as 87-base-pair reads. For the original study's pipeline: Across the 700 or so repertoires, a later analysis counted around 80 million unique TCR beta chains, around 11 million of which were shared by at least two donors. Raw reads were error-corrected and collapsed into unique sequences by a nearest-neighbor algorithm in which closely related sequences were merged to remove PCR and sequencing errors. To assign V, D and J gene segments, CDR3 sequences were aligned to IMGT reference sequences. For a sequence to be retained, a match of at least six nucleotides to both a V gene segment and a J gene segment was required. Rearrangements were classified as productive when the CDR3 lacked stop codons and remained in frame with V and J, and all other rearrangements were classified as non-productive. Following IMGT convention, CDR3 was defined as the stretch from the second conserved V-encoded cysteine to the conserved J-encoded phenylalanine. In an earlier analysis of some 550 of the donors, sequences lacking an unambiguous match to a single V gene segment were excluded. An earlier analysis of under 750 of the donors called V segments functional above 56.7% productive rearrangements and segregating when the between-donor standard deviation exceeded 5%. A statistical classification framework was developed to diagnose cytomegalovirus status using the catalog of TCR beta chain sequences. In a later analysis, V and J genes were assigned by comparing TCR nucleotide sequences against IMGT/GENE-DB human TR gene sequences. Using the TCRdist pipeline, a later analysis assigned CDR3 sequences along with most-parsimonious VDJ recombination scenarios. In a later analysis, each TCR beta chain was defined by its CDR3 amino acid sequence together with its V-gene family, and reads without a unique V-gene family were excluded. As a way to deal with suspected cross-contamination and a sequencing artifact, a later analysis dropped over 550 nucleotide sequences that were highly shared and had low generation probability. A later analysis calculated a clonal expansion index for each public chain from normalized within-repertoire ranks of inferred template counts. In a later analysis, generation probabilities were computed using a VDJ recombination model fitted to out-of-frame rearrangements, and the results were checked against IGoR. A later analysis scored TCR-TCR, TCR-HLA and TCR-CMV co-occurrence with hypergeometric tests, applying a repertoire-size bias correction to TCR pairs. In a later analysis, false discovery rates were estimated by permuting HLA or CMV assignments 20 times. A later analysis grouped co-occurring TCRs with DBSCAN, adding TCRdist sequence similarity when clustering within HLA-allele-positive subsets. For co-occurrence clustering, repertoires with fewer than 30,000 or more than 120,000 public chains were excluded, along with several repertoires with anomalous nucleotide sharing. TCRdb stores this immuneACCESS table with in-frame sequences only. Part of the clones is absent; in the studies checked, under half of the shortfall reflects unresolved V genes, and no reason is known for the rest. That table supplies the V and J calls and clone size; D and trimming were determined from the DNA. For this sample the table gives fewer than 70,000 clones, of which about 80% were detected only once. The top ten hold approximately 3.9% of the sample.

The sequence derives from a woman between 40 and 55 years old in good health and CMV-seronegative. Sequencing input: PBMCs. Recombination joined TRBV7-6 with TRBJ2-1; TRBD2 aligns with 8 central bases. The CDR3 protein is CASSLNPGGAYNEQFF. The sequenced DNA is TGTGCCAGCAGCTTAAACCCGGGAGGGGCCTACAATGAGCAGTTCTTC.